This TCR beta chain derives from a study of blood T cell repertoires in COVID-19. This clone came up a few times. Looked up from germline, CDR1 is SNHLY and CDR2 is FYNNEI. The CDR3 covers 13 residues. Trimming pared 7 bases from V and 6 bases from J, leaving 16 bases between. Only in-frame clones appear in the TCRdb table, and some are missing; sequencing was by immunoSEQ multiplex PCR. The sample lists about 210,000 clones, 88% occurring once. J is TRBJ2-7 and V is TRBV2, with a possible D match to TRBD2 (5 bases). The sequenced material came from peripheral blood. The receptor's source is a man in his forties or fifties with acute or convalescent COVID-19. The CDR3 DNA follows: TGTGCCAGCACCCGACTGCCTCGGGGCGAGCAGTACTTC. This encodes CASTRLPRGEQYF.